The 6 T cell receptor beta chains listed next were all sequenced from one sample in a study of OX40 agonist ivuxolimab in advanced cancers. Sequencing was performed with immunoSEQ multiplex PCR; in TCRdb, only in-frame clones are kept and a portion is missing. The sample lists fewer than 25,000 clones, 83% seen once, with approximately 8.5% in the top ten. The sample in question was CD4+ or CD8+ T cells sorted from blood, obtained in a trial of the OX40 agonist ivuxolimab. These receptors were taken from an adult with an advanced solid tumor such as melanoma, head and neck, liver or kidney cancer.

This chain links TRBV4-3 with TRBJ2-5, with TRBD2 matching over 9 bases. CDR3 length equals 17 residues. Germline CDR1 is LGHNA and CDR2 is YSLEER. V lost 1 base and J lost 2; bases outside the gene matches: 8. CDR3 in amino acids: CASSQAIAGDEQETQYF. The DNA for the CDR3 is TGCGCCAGCAGCCAAGCCATAGCGGGGGATGAACAAGAGACCCAGTACTTC.

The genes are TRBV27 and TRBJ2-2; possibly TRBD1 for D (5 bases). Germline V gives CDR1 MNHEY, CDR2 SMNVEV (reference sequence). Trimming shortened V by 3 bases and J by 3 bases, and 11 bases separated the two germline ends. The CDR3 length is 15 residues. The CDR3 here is CASSFGQGYTGELFF. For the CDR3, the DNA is TGTGCCAGCAGTTTTGGGCAGGGTTACACCGGGGAGCTGTTTTTT.

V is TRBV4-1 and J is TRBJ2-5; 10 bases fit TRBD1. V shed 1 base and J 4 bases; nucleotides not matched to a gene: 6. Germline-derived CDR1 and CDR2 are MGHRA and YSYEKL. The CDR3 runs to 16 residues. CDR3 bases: TGCGCCAGCAGCCAAGCGGGGACAGGGGATGGAGAGACCCAGTACTTC. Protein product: CASSQAGTGDGETQYF.

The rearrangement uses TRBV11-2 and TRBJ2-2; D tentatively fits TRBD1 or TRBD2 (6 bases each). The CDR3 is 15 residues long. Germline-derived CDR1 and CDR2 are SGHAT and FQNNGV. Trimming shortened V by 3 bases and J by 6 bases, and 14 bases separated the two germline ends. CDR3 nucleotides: TGTGCCAGCAGCTTGGAGGGGGGTATTCCCGGGGAGCTGTTTTTT. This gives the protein CASSLEGGIPGELFF.

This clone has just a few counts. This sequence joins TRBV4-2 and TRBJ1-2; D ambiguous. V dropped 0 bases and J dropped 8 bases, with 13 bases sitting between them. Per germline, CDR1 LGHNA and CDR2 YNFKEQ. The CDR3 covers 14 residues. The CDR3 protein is CASSQEGEGSGYTF. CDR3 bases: TGTGCCAGCAGCCAAGAAGGAGAAGGGTCGGGCTACACCTTC.

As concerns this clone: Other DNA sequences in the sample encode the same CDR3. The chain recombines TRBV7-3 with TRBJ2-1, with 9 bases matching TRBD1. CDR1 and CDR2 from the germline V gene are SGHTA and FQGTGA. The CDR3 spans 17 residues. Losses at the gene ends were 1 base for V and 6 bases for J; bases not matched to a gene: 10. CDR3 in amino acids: CASSLNLGQGTGNEQFF. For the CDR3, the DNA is TGTGCCAGCAGCTTAAATTTGGGACAGGGAACTGGCAATGAGCAGTTCTTC.